The entry that follows covers one TCR beta chain sequence. Its target is not known. Researchers ran the PCR with 60 Vbeta and 13 Jbeta primers. Sequencing was performed with immunoSEQ multiplex PCR; in TCRdb, only in-frame clones are kept and a portion is missing. The ten most abundant clones cover about 4% of a sample with some 120,000 clones. CDR3 length: 16 amino acids. After removal of 5 bases from V and 4 bases from J, the junction contained 10 bases not matched to a gene. CDR1 LNHDA and CDR2 SQIVND come from the germline V gene (reference sequence). This record belongs to a study of cytomegalovirus exposure and HLA in healthy donors. Study results and limitations: Earlier analysis yielded a pattern in which most TCR beta V segments were productive about 90% or about 30% of the time. Researchers reported from a later analysis that most CMV-associated TCR beta chains appeared HLA-restricted. The authors considered a cluster of highly shared sequence variants likely to be a sequencing artifact.

The TCR sequence derives from a man between 25 and 39 years old in good health and CMV-seronegative. Sequenced sample: PBMCs. The chain links TRBV19 to TRBJ1-5; 8 bases match TRBD1. The chain's CDR3 is CASSARQGFRNQPQHF. The CDR3 nucleotides read TGTGCCAGTAGTGCCCGACAGGGGTTTCGGAATCAGCCCCAGCATTTT. Together with reference TRBV19 and TRBJ1-5, the CDR3 gives the full variable domain: DGGITQSPKYLFRKEGQNVTLSCEQNLNHDAMYWYRQDPGQGLRLIYYSQIVNDFQKGDIAEGYSVSREKKESFPLTVTSAQKNPTAFYLCASSARQGFRNQPQHFGDGTRLSIL.